This TCR beta chain was captured in a study of beta chain features in type 1 diabetes. About the research overall: 107,917,701 sorted cells were examined across all samples. General observations from the study: Compared to healthy donors, patients appeared to have naive, central memory and Treg TCRB repertoires that were more alike. People with Type 1 diabetes carried modestly yet significantly shorter TCRB CDR3s in all four CD4+ subsets.

Each of the CD4+ naive, central memory, regulatory and stem cell-like memory populations was sorted via CD45RO/CCR7/CD25/CD127/CD95/CD27. The authors obtained over 95% purity in all sorted populations. This clone came up many times. Its target is unknown. The investigators reverse transcribed all of the isolated RNA, so they sequenced expressed TCRB transcripts. Sequenced by immunoSEQ multiplex PCR; TCRdb stores in-frame clones only, minus some. The data contain over 150,000 clones, 7% to 9% of them seen just once; the ten biggest clones take up 0.5%. The CDR3 has 15 residues. After removal of 5 bases from V and 1 base from J, the junction contained 3 bases not matched to a gene. In germline, CDR1 is LNHNV, CDR2 YYDKDF (reference sequence).

V gene TRBV15 combines with J gene TRBJ2-3; TRBD2 agrees at 10 bases. The sequenced sample was central memory CD4+ T cells from blood. This receptor was obtained from a man aged 18 to 30 with type 1 diabetes. CDR3 nucleotide sequence: TGTGCCACCAGCGGTACTAGCGGGGGCACAGATACGCAGTATTTT. This gives the protein CATSGTSGGTDTQYF. The full variable domain, with the rest looked up from reference TRBV15 and TRBJ2-3, is DAMVIQNPRYQVTQFGKPVTLSCSQTLNHNVMYWYQQKSSQAPKLLFHYYDKDFNNEADTPDNFQSRRPNTSFCFLDIRSPGLGDTAMYLCATSGTSGGTDTQYFGPGTRLTVL.